This T cell receptor (beta chain) comes out of a study of cytomegalovirus exposure and HLA in healthy donors. Study-level findings and limits: A missense DCLRE1C variant was associated with V- and J-gene trimming of TCR beta chains in a later analysis, and an independent cohort replicated the association.

About this clone itself: Its antigen is not identified.

13 Jbeta primers and 60 Vbeta primers were used for the PCR. Data came from immunoSEQ multiplex PCR; TCRdb stores just in-frame clones and leaves some out. The sample includes approximately 120,000 clones, about 80% seen only once; the top ten take more than 6%. This TCR was recovered from a woman between 50 and 59 years old in good health and CMV-seropositive. The sequenced sample was PBMCs.

CDR3 amino acids: CASSSPGLAGGERWYF. As DNA, the CDR3 is TGTGCCAGCAGTTCCCCGGGACTAGCGGGAGGAGAAAGGTGGTACTTC. The chain employs TRBV27 and TRBJ2-7; 15 positions agree with TRBD2. V trimming: 4 bases; J trimming: 12 bases; junction bases outside the gene matches: 13. The germline V gene has CDR1 MNHEY and CDR2 SMNVEV (reference sequence). The CDR3 covers 16 residues.